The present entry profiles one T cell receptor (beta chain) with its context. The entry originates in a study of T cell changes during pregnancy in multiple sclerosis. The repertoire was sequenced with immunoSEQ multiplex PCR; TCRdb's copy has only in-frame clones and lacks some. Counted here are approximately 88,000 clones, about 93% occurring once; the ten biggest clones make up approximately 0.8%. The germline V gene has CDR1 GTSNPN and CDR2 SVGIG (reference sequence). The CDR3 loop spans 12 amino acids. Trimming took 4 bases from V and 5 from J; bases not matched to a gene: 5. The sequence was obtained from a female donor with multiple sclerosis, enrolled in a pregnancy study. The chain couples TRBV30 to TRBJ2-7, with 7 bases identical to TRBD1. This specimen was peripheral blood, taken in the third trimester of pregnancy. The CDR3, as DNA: TGTGCCTGGACCCGACAGGGAAACGAGCAGTACTTC. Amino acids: CAWTRQGNEQYF.